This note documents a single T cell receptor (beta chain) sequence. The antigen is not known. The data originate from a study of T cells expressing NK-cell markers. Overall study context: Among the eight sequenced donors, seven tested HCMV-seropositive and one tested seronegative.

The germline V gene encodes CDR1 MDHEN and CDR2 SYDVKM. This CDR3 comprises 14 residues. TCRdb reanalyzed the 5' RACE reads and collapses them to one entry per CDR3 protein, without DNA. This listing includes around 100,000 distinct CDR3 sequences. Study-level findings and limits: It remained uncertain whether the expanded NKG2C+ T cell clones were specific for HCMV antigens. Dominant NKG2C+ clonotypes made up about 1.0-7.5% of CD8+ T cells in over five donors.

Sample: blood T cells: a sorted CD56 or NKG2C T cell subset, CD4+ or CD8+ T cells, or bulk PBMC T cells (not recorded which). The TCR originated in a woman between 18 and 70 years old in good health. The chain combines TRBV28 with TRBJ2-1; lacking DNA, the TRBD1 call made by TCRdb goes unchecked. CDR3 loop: CASDPGHGYNEQFF.